The sequence of this TCR beta chain was determined in a study of cytomegalovirus exposure and HLA in healthy donors. General study points: Near-uniform donor sequencing depth was presumed by presence/absence analyses. Further analysis was carried out later, and it showed several of the most significant clusters appearing linked to common viral pathogens.

V lost 5 bases and J lost 5; bases outside the gene matches: 3. Germline values: CDR1 SNHLY, CDR2 FYNNEI. The CDR3 contains 13 residues. Concerning this clone itself: Antigen unknown.

PCR primers comprised 60 Vbeta and 13 Jbeta primers. Assay: immunoSEQ multiplex PCR; the TCRdb copy retains only in-frame clones and omits some. This table holds over 110,000 clones, 73% found once. The rearrangement links TRBV2 to TRBJ2-1; the match to TRBD2 covers 7 bases. Sequencing input: PBMCs. The receptor comes from a woman aged 40 to 55 in good health and CMV-seronegative. The CDR3, as DNA: TGTGCCAGCAGTTATCTAGCGGACAATGAGCAGTTCTTC. Translating gives CASSYLADNEQFF.